Listed below are T cell receptor beta chains from one sample, sequenced in a study of T-cell memory formation after mild COVID-19. TCRdb re-analysed the 5' RACE reads in MiXCR, keeping a single row per CDR3 protein. This repertoire shows 540,000 or so distinct CDR3 sequences, around 20% found once; its top ten account for under 15%. Material for sequencing was PBMCs or a T cell subset sorted from them (not recorded which). The receptors were sampled from an adult woman who had mild COVID-19 (a few samples of this study predate the infection). Cell type and time point are not known. Each CDR3 is given with its conserved first and last residue. A D gene is named only where the DNA matches it firmly. Only some rows state a clone size, as once, few, many or a class for expanded clones.

J gene	clone size	D gene	V gene	CDR3 DNA	CDR3 protein
TRBJ2-7	-	-	TRBV30	TGTGCCTGGAACGAGCAGTACTTC	CAWNEQYF
TRBJ1-1	once	TRBD1	TRBV28	TGTGCCAGCAGCCCGTCAGGGGGGGTCTCTGAAGCTTTCTTT	CASSPSGGVSEAFF
TRBJ2-5	few	TRBD1	TRBV7-2	TGTGCCAGCAGCTCCGGGGGACAGGGACATCGAGAGACCCAGTACTTC	CASSSGGQGHRETQYF
TRBJ2-1	-	-	TRBV7-2	TGTGCCAGCAGAGCAGCGAACAATGAGCAGTTCTTC	CASRAANNEQFF
TRBJ2-3	few	-	TRBV12-3/TRBV12-4	TGTGCCAGCAGGACCCCTCTCGCACCTTGGACGCAGTATTTT	CASRTPLAPWTQYF
TRBJ1-1	few	-	TRBV18	TGTGCCAGCTCACCGTTTGTGGGGGCGTCCAACACTGAAGCTTTCTTT	CASSPFVGASNTEAFF
TRBJ1-5	few	-	TRBV20-1	TGCAGTGCTAGTAGGACAGCCGTAACTAGCAATCAGCCCCAGCATTTT	CSASRTAVTSNQPQHF
TRBJ2-1	-	-	TRBV5-1	TGCGCCAGCAGCCCCACAGTAGACTACAATGAGCAGTTCTTC	CASSPTVDYNEQFF
TRBJ2-2	few	-	TRBV4-3	TGCGCCAGCAGCCAAGACCCCCAAAGCGACGGGGAGCTGTTTTTT	CASSQDPQSDGELFF
TRBJ2-5	-	TRBD1	TRBV5-1	TGCGCCAGCAGCACCCGACAGGGTAGACAAGAGACCCAGTACTTC	CASSTRQGRQETQYF
TRBJ1-5	-	TRBD1	TRBV6-5	TGTGCCAGCAGCAAGGACAGGGGAGGCAATCAGCCCCAGCATTTT	CASSKDRGGNQPQHF
TRBJ1-1	-	-	TRBV7-2	TGTGCCAGCAGCTTAGACGAGGGAGAGGGCACTGAAGCTTTCTTT	CASSLDEGEGTEAFF
TRBJ2-5	few	TRBD2	TRBV12-5	TGTGCTAGTGGTTTGGGACTAGCGGGAGTCCGCGAGGAGACCCAGTACTTC	CASGLGLAGVREETQYF
TRBJ2-3	-	-	TRBV3-1	TGTGCCAGCAGCCAAGGTTCCGCGGCAGATACGCAGTATTTT	CASSQGSAADTQYF
TRBJ2-7	few	TRBD1	TRBV20-1	TGCAGTGCTCGGACAGGAGAAATCGAGCAGTACTTC	CSARTGEIEQYF
TRBJ2-1	-	-	TRBV7-6	TGTGCCAGCAGCAAGACAGTAATCCCGGGTGATGAGCAGTTCTTC	CASSKTVIPGDEQFF
TRBJ2-1	few	-	TRBV12-3/TRBV12-4	TGTGCCAGCAGTTTAGGGGGAGGCTCGACCAATGAGCAGTTCTTC	CASSLGGGSTNEQFF
TRBJ2-1	few	TRBD2	TRBV2	TGTGCCAGCAGTGAAGGGGCTAGCGGGGGCCAGCAGTTCTTC	CASSEGASGGQQFF
TRBJ1-1	-	TRBD1	TRBV10-3	TGTGCCATCAGTGGACAGGGGGTTGGGACTGAAGCTTTCTTT	CAISGQGVGTEAFF
TRBJ2-1	-	TRBD2	TRBV30	TGTGCCTGGAGTGTTCTAGCGGTCGTCTACAATGAGCAGTTCTTC	CAWSVLAVVYNEQFF
TRBJ2-1	many	TRBD1	TRBV5-1	TGCGCCAGCAGCTTGGGAGGGGGCACGTACAATGAGCAGTTCTTC	CASSLGGGTYNEQFF
TRBJ1-2	few	-	TRBV5-1	TGCGCCAGCAGCTTGGTTCAGGGAAATGGCTACACCTTC	CASSLVQGNGYTF
TRBJ1-1	few	-	TRBV28	TGTGCCAGCAGTCCTCTGACAGGCCGACACGTCTCTGAAGCTTTCTTT	CASSPLTGRHVSEAFF
TRBJ1-4	-	-	TRBV4-1	TGCGCCAGCAGCCAAGATAGATGGAATAATGAAAAACTGTTTTTT	CASSQDRWNNEKLFF
TRBJ1-3	few	-	TRBV12-3/TRBV12-4	TGTGCCAGCAGTTTAGGTGGACGAGGTGTCCTAAACACCATATATTTT	CASSLGGRGVLNTIYF
TRBJ1-1	-	TRBD1	TRBV20-1	TGCAGTGCTAGAGGGGAAAAGGGACAGGGCATGTACACTGAAGCTTTCTTT	CSARGEKGQGMYTEAFF
TRBJ2-7	-	-	TRBV11-2	TGTGCCAGCAGCTTGGGGACCCTAACCTACGAGCAGTACTTC	CASSLGTLTYEQYF
TRBJ2-5	few	-	TRBV10-3	TGTGCCATCAGTGAGTCGATCGGGGAGACCCAGTACTTC	CAISESIGETQYF
TRBJ1-2	few	-	TRBV12-3/TRBV12-4	TGTGCCAGCCTACCCGGGGAGGGGGGCGGCTATGGCTACACCTTC	CASLPGEGGGYGYTF
TRBJ1-6	once	-	TRBV5-1	TGCGCCAGCAGCTTGACCCAGGACACCGCTCTCCTCCACTTT	CASSLTQDTALLHF
TRBJ2-5	many	TRBD2	TRBV4-2	TGTGCCAGCAGCCAAGATTCGGCGGGAGGGCCAGAGACCCAGTACTTC	CASSQDSAGGPETQYF
TRBJ2-2	-	-	TRBV15	TGTGCCACCAGCAGAGTAGGGGACACCGGGGAGCTGTTTTTT	CATSRVGDTGELFF
TRBJ1-4	-	-	TRBV20-1	TGCAGTGCTAGAGATGTAAAGCCTGAAAAACTGTTTTTT	CSARDVKPEKLFF
TRBJ2-1	few	TRBD2	TRBV7-9	TGTAAGTCAGTAGGCGGGAGCGTCTACAATGAGCAGTTCTTC	CKSVGGSVYNEQFF
TRBJ2-3	-	-	TRBV6-6	TGTGCCAGCAGTTACGGGAATCGTCGGGGCACAGATACGCAGTATTTT	CASSYGNRRGTDTQYF
TRBJ2-7	-	-	TRBV12-3/TRBV12-4	TGTGCCAGCAGTTCCCTCAACAGCTACGAGCAGTACTTC	CASSSLNSYEQYF
TRBJ2-2	few	TRBD2	TRBV27	TGTGCCAGCAGTCCCACTAGCGGGGGGCCTTATAGGAACACCGGGGAGCTGTTTTTT	CASSPTSGGPYRNTGELFF
TRBJ1-2	-	-	TRBV20-1	TGCAGTGCTAGCCCCCGGGGCAACTATGGCTACACCTTC	CSASPRGNYGYTF
TRBJ2-5	-	-	TRBV7-6	TGTGCCAGCAGCTTCGGGGGTGAAGAGACCCAGTACTTC	CASSFGGEETQYF
TRBJ1-2	-	-	TRBV12-3/TRBV12-4	TGTGCCAGCAGGCCCAAATTACAGTCGACCTATGGCTACACCTTC	CASRPKLQSTYGYTF
TRBJ2-5	few	-	TRBV7-9	TGTGCCAGCAGTCCCCAGGGGCGCGACCAAGAGACCCAGTACTTC	CASSPQGRDQETQYF
TRBJ1-1	-	-	TRBV20-1	TGCAGTGCTAGTATCGGGTTGAACACTGAAGCTTTCTTT	CSASIGLNTEAFF
TRBJ2-7	few	TRBD2	TRBV7-9	TGTGCCAGCAGCTTAGCCCTAGCGGGAGGGCCCGAGCAGTACTTC	CASSLALAGGPEQYF
TRBJ2-7	-	-	TRBV29-1	TGCAGCGTTATAGGTCATTACGAGCAGTACTTC	CSVIGHYEQYF
TRBJ1-2	-	TRBD1	TRBV24-1	TGTGCCACCAGTGATATGGGACAGGCGGAGCCTTATGGCTACACCTTC	CATSDMGQAEPYGYTF
TRBJ1-3	-	-	TRBV6-5	TGTGCCAGCAGTTATGAGAGGGCCTCTGGAAACACCATATATTTT	CASSYERASGNTIYF